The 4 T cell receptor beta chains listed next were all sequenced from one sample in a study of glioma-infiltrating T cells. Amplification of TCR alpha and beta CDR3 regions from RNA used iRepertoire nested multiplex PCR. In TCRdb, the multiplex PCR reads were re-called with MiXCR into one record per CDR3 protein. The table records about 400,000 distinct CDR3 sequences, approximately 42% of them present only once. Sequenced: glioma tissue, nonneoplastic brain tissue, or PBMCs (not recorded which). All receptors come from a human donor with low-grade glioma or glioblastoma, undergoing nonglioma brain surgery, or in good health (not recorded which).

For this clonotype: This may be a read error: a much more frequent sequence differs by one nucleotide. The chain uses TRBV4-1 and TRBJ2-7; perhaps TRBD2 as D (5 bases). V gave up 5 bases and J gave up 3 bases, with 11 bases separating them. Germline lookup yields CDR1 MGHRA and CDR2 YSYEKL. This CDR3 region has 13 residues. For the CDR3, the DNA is TGCGCCAGCAGCGCGGGCAGCTTCTACGAGCAGTACTTC. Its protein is CASSAGSFYEQYF.

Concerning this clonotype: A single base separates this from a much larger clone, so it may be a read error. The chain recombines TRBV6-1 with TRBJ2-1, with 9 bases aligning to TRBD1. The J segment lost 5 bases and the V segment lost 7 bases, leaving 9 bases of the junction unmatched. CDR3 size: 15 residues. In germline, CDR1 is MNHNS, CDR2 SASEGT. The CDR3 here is CASTIRTGAHNEQFF. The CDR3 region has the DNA TGTGCCAGCACTATCCGGACAGGGGCACACAATGAGCAGTTCTTC.

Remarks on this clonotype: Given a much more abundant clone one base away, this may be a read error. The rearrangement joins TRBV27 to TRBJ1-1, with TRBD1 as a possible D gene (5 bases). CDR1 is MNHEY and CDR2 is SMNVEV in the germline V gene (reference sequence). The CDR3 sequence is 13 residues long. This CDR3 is CASRGWGTTETFF. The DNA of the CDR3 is TGTGCCAGCAGGGGGTGGGGGACCACTGAAACTTTCTTT.

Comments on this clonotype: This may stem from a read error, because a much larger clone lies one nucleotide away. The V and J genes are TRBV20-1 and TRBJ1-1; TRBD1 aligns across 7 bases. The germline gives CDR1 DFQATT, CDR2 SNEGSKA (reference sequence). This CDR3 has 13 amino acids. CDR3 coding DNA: TGCAGTGCTAGGGACAGGAGAAACACTGAATCTTTCTTT. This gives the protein CSARDRRNTESFF.